This T cell receptor (beta chain) was captured in a study of T cell repertoires in cytomegalovirus infection. At the level of the study: Matching HLA type, along with CMV infection, was indicated by public TCR beta signatures.

The CDR3 runs 17 residues. The V gene end was trimmed by 7 bases and the J gene end by 2 bases; junction bases not matched to a gene: 14. In germline, CDR1 is MNHEY, CDR2 SVGEGT. This clonotype has more than one count but fewer than ten. TCRdb reanalysed the reads using MiXCR and keeps one entry per CDR3 protein. The table shows 310,000 or so distinct CDR3 sequences, with 17% occurring only once. The chain is built from TRBV6-2 or TRBV6-3 and TRBJ1-5, with 7 bases lining up with TRBD1. This TCR was sampled from a human donor in good health (CMV status not recorded). Some clones in this sample may be carry-over from other donors' samples. The sequenced material came from PBMCs. The DNA for the CDR3 is TGTGCCAGCACCCAGACAACAGGGGAAGGTGGCAATCAGCCCCAGCATTTT. Encoded protein: CASTQTTGEGGNQPQHF.